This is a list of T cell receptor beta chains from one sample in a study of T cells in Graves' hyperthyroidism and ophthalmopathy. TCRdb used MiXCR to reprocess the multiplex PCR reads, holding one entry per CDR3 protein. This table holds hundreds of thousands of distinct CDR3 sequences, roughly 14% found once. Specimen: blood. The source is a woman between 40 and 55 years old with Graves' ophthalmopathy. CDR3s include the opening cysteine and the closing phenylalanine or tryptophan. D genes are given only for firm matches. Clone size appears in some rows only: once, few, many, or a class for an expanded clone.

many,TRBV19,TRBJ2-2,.,CASSVPPSGELFF,TGTGCCAGTAGTGTCCCCCCTTCCGGGGAGCTGTTTTTT
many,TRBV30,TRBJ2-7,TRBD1,CAWSILHRQGGSYEQYF,TGTGCCTGGAGTATCCTCCACCGACAGGGTGGGTCCTACGAGCAGTACTTC
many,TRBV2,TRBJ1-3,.,CASSVKNSGNTIYF,TGTGCCAGCAGTGTAAAGAATTCGGGAAACACCATATATTTT
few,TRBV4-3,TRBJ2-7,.,CASSQDGGIRYEQYF,TGCGCCAGCAGCCAAGATGGTGGGATAAGGTACGAGCAGTACTTC
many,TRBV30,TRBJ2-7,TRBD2,CAWSSILAGSREQYF,TGTGCCTGGAGTTCCATACTAGCGGGGTCGCGAGAGCAGTACTTC
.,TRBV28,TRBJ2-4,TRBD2,CASSSKVIAGSKNIQYF,TGTGCCAGCAGCTCCAAGGTTATAGCGGGCTCTAAAAACATTCAGTACTTC
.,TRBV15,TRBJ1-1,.,CATSREQATTMAEAFF,TGTGCCACCAGCAGAGAACAGGCGACCACTATGGCTGAAGCTTTCTTT
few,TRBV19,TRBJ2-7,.,CASSMGRNYEQYF,TGTGCCAGTAGTATGGGCAGGAACTACGAGCAGTACTTC
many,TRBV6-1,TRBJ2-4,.,CASRGGLAKNIQYF,TGTGCCAGCAGAGGAGGGCTAGCCAAAAACATTCAGTACTTC
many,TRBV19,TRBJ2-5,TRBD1,CASSTDRGVRTETQYF,TGTGCCAGTAGTACAGACAGGGGAGTGAGGACGGAGACCCAGTACTTC
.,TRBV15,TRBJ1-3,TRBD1,CATSSILRGRF,TGTGCCACCAGCAGTATCCTCAGGGGGCGATTT
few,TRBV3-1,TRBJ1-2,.,CASNPGGPNGYTF,TGTGCCAGCAATCCCGGGGGCCCTAATGGCTACACCTTC
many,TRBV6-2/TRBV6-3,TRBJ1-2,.,CASSYGAYGYTF,TGTGCCAGCAGTTACGGGGCCTATGGCTACACCTTC
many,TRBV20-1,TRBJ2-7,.,CSARGAGSHEQYF,TGCAGTGCTAGAGGGGCAGGGTCCCACGAGCAGTACTTC
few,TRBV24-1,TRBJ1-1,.,CATSDYRDTEAFF,TGTGCCACCAGTGATTACAGGGACACTGAAGCTTTCTTT
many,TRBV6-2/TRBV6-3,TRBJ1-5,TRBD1,CASSRQGARINQPQHF,TGTGCCAGCAGCCGTCAGGGGGCGCGGATTAATCAGCCCCAGCATTTT
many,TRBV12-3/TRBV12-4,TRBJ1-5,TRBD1,CASSPDRANNQPQHF,TGTGCCAGCAGCCCAGACAGGGCGAACAATCAGCCCCAGCATTTT
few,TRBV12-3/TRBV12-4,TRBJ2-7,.,CASNQVGFTYEQYF,TGTGCCAGCAACCAGGTGGGATTTACCTACGAGCAGTACTTC
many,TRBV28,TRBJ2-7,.,CASSFQGVASYEQYF,TGTGCCAGCAGTTTTCAGGGAGTAGCGAGCTACGAGCAGTACTTC
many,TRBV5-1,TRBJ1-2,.,CASSLEVGYGYTF,TGTGCCAGCAGTTTAGAAGTAGGCTATGGCTACACCTTC
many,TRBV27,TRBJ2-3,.,CASSLLARRAEVGTDTQYF,TGTGCCAGCAGTTTATTAGCGAGGCGAGCGGAGGTGGGCACAGATACGCAGTATTTT
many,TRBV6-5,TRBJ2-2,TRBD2,CASKAGAGETGELFF,TGTGCCAGCAAGGCGGGAGCGGGGGAAACCGGGGAGCTGTTTTTT
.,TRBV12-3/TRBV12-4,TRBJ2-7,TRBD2,CASRVAGASYEQYF,TGTGCCAGCAGGGTAGCGGGAGCAAGCTACGAGCAGTACTTC
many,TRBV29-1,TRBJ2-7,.,CSVEDPGIGFQQYF,TGCAGCGTTGAAGACCCAGGGATAGGGTTCCAGCAGTACTTC
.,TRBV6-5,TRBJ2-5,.,CASSYGSGTQETQYF,TGTGCCAGCAGTTACGGATCCGGGACCCAAGAGACCCAGTACTTC
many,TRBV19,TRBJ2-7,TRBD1,CASSMGTGDYEQYF,TGTGCCAGTAGTATGGGGACAGGGGACTACGAGCAGTACTTC
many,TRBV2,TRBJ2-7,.,CASSEEQGIPWPNYEQYF,TGTGCCAGCAGTGAAGAACAGGGAATCCCGTGGCCGAACTACGAGCAGTACTTC
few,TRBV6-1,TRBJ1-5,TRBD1,CASSPRQGASNQPQHF,TGTGCCAGCAGTCCCCGCCAGGGGGCGAGCAATCAGCCCCAGCATTTT
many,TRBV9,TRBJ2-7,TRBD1,CASSPRAGTGEDEQYF,TGTGCCAGCAGCCCACGAGCCGGGACAGGGGAGGACGAGCAGTACTTC
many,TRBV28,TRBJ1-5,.,CASSFRGHAGNNQPQHF,TGTGCCAGCAGTTTCAGGGGACACGCGGGAAACAATCAGCCCCAGCATTTT
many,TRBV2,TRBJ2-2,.,CASSAQRLNTGELFF,TGTGCCAGCAGTGCTCAGCGCCTGAACACCGGGGAGCTGTTTTTT
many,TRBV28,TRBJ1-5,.,CASSLAGLHQPQHF,TGTGCCAGCAGTTTGGCGGGCCTTCATCAGCCCCAGCATTTT
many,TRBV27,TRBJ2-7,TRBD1,CASSITVTGGIREQYF,TGTGCCAGCAGCATTACAGTCACAGGGGGTATTAGGGAGCAGTACTTC
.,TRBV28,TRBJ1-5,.,CASSLLEQPQHF,TGTGCCAGCAGTTTACTGGAACAGCCCCAGCATTTT